One sample yielded the 8 T cell receptor beta chains listed below, sequenced in a study of control samples from healthy donors and cancer patients. The table came from immunoSEQ multiplex PCR; TCRdb's copy has only in-frame clones and leaves some out. The data show some 120,000 clones, 85% to 95% seen once. The source material was PBMCs. These receptors originate from a man aged 50 to 59 with head and neck cancer.

In DNA, the CDR3 is TGCGCCAGCAGCCAAGATTGGGGGACGTCGATCTCCTACGAGCAGTACTTC. It specifies CASSQDWGTSISYEQYF. The V call is TRBV4-1, the J call TRBJ2-7, with D perhaps TRBD1 or TRBD2 (5 bases each). This CDR3 region has 17 residues. Germline CDR1 and CDR2: MGHRA and YSYEKL. The ends were cut back, 0 bases at V and 0 bases at J, with 15 bases in the middle.

The V call is TRBV7-9, the J call TRBJ2-1; 8 bases are a match to TRBD2. CDR3 length: 16 amino acids. Trimming at V came to 5 bases and at J to 3 bases, leaving 9 bases not matched to a gene. Germline V gives CDR1 SEHNR, CDR2 FQNEAQ (reference sequence). The CDR3 nucleotides read TGTGCCAGCAGCGCCAGGGCGGGGGGAATCTACAATGAGCAGTTCTTC. It specifies CASSARAGGIYNEQFF.

The chain carries TRBV18 and TRBJ1-1; D remains ambiguous. The germline gives CDR1 KGHSH, CDR2 LQKENI. The V gene lost 3 bases and the J gene lost 2 bases, with 22 bases spanning the gap. This CDR3 contains 18 residues. The CDR3 region has the DNA TGTGCCAGCTCACCCCAGCCGGGAAGTGGAACAGCAAACACTGAAGCTTTCTTT. This translates into CASSPQPGSGTANTEAFF. The full variable domain, in which reference TRBV18 and TRBJ1-1 provide the parts outside the CDR3, is NAGVMQNPRHLVRRRGQEARLRCSPMKGHSHVYWYRQLPEEGLKFMVYLQKENIIDESGMPKERFSAEFPKEGPSILRIQQVVRGDSAAYFCASSPQPGSGTANTEAFFGQGTRLTVV.

The rearrangement uses TRBV7-9 and TRBJ2-3, with D perhaps TRBD2 (5 bases). V lost 5 bases and J lost 6, with 15 bases in between. The CDR3 sequence is 14 residues long. The V gene's germline CDR1 is SEHNR and CDR2 FQNEAQ (reference sequence). Written as DNA, the CDR3 is TGTGCCAGCAGCCGTAGCGCGTTGGACGATACGCAGTATTTT. Translation gives CASSRSALDDTQYF. The full variable domain, its missing parts supplied by reference TRBV7-9 and TRBJ2-3, is DTGVSQNPRHKITKRGQNVTFRCDPISEHNRLYWYRQTLGQGPEFLTYFQNEAQLEKSRLLSDRFSAERPKGSFSTLEIQRTEQGDSAMYLCASSRSALDDTQYFGPGTRLTVL.

This chain uses TRBV6-6 with TRBJ1-1, with D perhaps TRBD1 (6 bases). This CDR3 is 16 amino acids long. Trimming shortened V by 2 bases and J by 0 bases, and 13 bases separated the two germline ends. Germline CDR1 is MNHNY and CDR2 is SVGAGI (reference sequence). The CDR3 DNA is TGTGCCAGCAGTTACCCACAGGGCGCCTTGAACACTGAAGCTTTCTTT. Translation gives CASSYPQGALNTEAFF.

This chain links TRBV7-2 with TRBJ1-1; D is uncertain. The germline V and J ends were trimmed by 1 base and 6 bases, with 9 bases remaining between them. This CDR3 spans 13 amino acids. Germline V gives CDR1 SGHTA, CDR2 FQGNSA. The CDR3 spells CASSLGGVPEAFF. Here the CDR3 DNA reads TGTGCCAGCAGCTTAGGGGGAGTTCCTGAAGCTTTCTTT.

This sequence joins TRBV7-9 and TRBJ1-4, with D unresolved. The CDR3 extends over 12 amino acids. Trimming shortened V by 3 bases and J by 13 bases, and 12 bases separated the two germline ends. Germline V gives CDR1 SEHNR, CDR2 FQNEAQ (reference sequence). CDR3 DNA: TGTGCCAGCAGCTTTGGGCCCAACCGACTGTTTTTT. Residues: CASSFGPNRLFF.

This clone was seen just once. This chain joins TRBV4-1 and TRBJ2-1; D is possibly TRBD2 (6 bases). Germline assignment: CDR1 MGHRA and CDR2 YSYEKL. The CDR3 is 17 amino acids. V lost 1 base, J lost 0 bases, and 13 bases lay in between. CDR3 nucleotides: TGCGCCAGCAGCCAAGTCGCGGGGTTCAGCTCCTACAATGAGCAGTTCTTC. Protein: CASSQVAGFSSYNEQFF.